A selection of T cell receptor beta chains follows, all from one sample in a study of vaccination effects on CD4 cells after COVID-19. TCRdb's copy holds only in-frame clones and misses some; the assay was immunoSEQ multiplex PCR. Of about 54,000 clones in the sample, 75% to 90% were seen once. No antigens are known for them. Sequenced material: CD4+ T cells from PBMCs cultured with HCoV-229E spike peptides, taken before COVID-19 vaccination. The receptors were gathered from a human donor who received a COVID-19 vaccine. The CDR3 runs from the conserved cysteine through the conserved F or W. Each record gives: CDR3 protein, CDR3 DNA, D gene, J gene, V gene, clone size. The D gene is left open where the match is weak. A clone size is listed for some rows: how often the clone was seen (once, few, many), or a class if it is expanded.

CSASKVSGNTIYF,TGCAGTGCTAGTAAAGTCTCTGGAAACACCATATATTTT,-,TRBJ1-3,TRBV20-1,-
CASSLDGRGLNTEAFF,TGTGCCAGCAGCTTAGACGGCAGGGGGCTGAACACTGAAGCTTTCTTT,TRBD1,TRBJ1-1,TRBV7-8,-
CASSSTMEGLNYGYTF,TGTGCCAGCAGTTCCACGATGGAAGGGCTTAACTATGGCTACACCTTC,-,TRBJ1-2,TRBV6-5,few
CAWSLMVGAFF,TGTGCCTGGAGCCTTATGGTGGGAGCTTTCTTT,-,TRBJ1-1,TRBV30,-
CASSKGGLEEKLFF,TGTGCCAGCAGTAAAGGGGGGCTAGAAGAAAAACTGTTTTTT,-,TRBJ1-4,TRBV28,-
CASSPGGNSNQPQHF,TGCGCCAGCAGCCCTGGGGGCAATAGCAATCAGCCCCAGCATTTT,-,TRBJ1-5,TRBV5-1,-
CASSQDNRIHYGYTF,TGTGCCAGCAGCCAAGATAACAGAATACACTATGGCTACACCTTC,-,TRBJ1-2,TRBV3-1/TRBV3-2,-
CASSFLSTDTQYF,TGCGCCAGCAGCTTCCTCAGTACAGATACGCAGTATTTT,-,TRBJ2-3,TRBV5-1,-
CASSFQAGELFF,TGTGCCAGCAGCTTTCAGGCCGGGGAGCTGTTTTTT,-,TRBJ2-2,TRBV7-3,-
CASSPRQRRDNEQFF,TGTGCCAGCTCACCCCGTCAACGCAGGGACAATGAGCAGTTCTTC,-,TRBJ2-1,TRBV18,-
CAISGQGSGEKLFF,TGTGCCATCAGTGGACAGGGATCAGGTGAAAAACTGTTTTTT,TRBD1,TRBJ1-4,TRBV10-3,-
CASSHGQGHEQFF,TGTGCCAGCAGCCATGGGCAGGGCCATGAGCAGTTCTTC,-,TRBJ2-1,TRBV3-1/TRBV3-2,-
CASSEGLGGYTDTQYF,TGTGCCAGCAGTGAGGGTCTGGGCGGATACACAGATACGCAGTATTTT,-,TRBJ2-3,TRBV2,-
CASSKLTSGGAGETQYF,TGCGCCAGCAGCAAATTGACTAGCGGGGGGGCCGGAGAGACCCAGTACTTC,TRBD2,TRBJ2-5,TRBV5-1,-
CASSPLLDRGPVGVNIQYF,TGCGCCAGCAGCCCGTTGCTGGACAGGGGCCCCGTGGGAGTAAACATTCAGTACTTC,TRBD1,TRBJ2-4,TRBV5-1,-
CAWSKAGGWSNQPQHF,TGTGCCTGGAGTAAAGCAGGGGGTTGGAGCAATCAGCCCCAGCATTTT,TRBD1,TRBJ1-5,TRBV30,-
CASSPTGFGYNEQFF,TGTGCCAGCTCACCAACAGGGTTTGGCTACAATGAGCAGTTCTTC,-,TRBJ2-1,TRBV18,-
CASSLAGLITGELFF,TGTGCCAGCAGCTTAGCGGGACTAATCACCGGGGAGCTGTTTTTT,TRBD2,TRBJ2-2,TRBV7-2,-
CASSKDHGTDTQYF,TGTGCCAGCAGTAAGGACCACGGAACAGATACGCAGTATTTT,-,TRBJ2-3,TRBV5-8,-
CASSEFLAGLNTGELFF,TGTGCCAGCAGTGAATTCCTAGCGGGCCTTAACACCGGGGAGCTGTTTTTT,TRBD2,TRBJ2-2,TRBV2,few
CASSLRQLRAFF,TGTGCCAGCAGTTTAAGACAATTACGGGCTTTCTTT,-,TRBJ1-1,TRBV28,few
CASSYGTGSGNTIYF,TGTGCCAGCAGTTACGGGACAGGCTCTGGAAACACCATATATTTT,TRBD1,TRBJ1-3,TRBV6-5,-
CATSDSLTPGRSKDEQFF,TGTGCCACCAGTGACTCTCTTACGCCGGGACGGTCTAAGGATGAGCAGTTCTTC,-,TRBJ2-1,TRBV24-1,-
CASQKISGGEDTQYF,TGTGCCAGCCAGAAGATTAGCGGGGGGGAAGATACGCAGTATTTT,TRBD2,TRBJ2-3,TRBV5-6,-
CASSRKGGWDTEAFF,TGTGCCAGCTCCCGAAAAGGGGGCTGGGACACTGAAGCTTTCTTT,TRBD1,TRBJ1-1,TRBV6-5,-
CATSRVQTNQPQHF,TGTGCCACCAGCAGAGTACAAACGAATCAGCCCCAGCATTTT,-,TRBJ1-5,TRBV15,-
CASSPTGQGNSPLHF,TGCGCCAGCAGCCCAACGGGACAGGGGAATTCACCCCTCCACTTT,TRBD1,TRBJ1-6,TRBV5-1,-
CASSLSTNTIYF,TGTGCCAGCAGCCTCTCTACAAACACCATATATTTT,-,TRBJ1-3,TRBV3-1/TRBV3-2,-
CASSTQQGTDEQFF,TGTGCCAGCTCAACCCAACAGGGTACGGATGAGCAGTTCTTC,-,TRBJ2-1,TRBV18,-
CASSPRAPDTEAFF,TGCGCCAGCAGCCCTCGGGCCCCAGACACTGAAGCTTTCTTT,-,TRBJ1-1,TRBV5-1,once
CSVHRGGGNTIYF,TGCAGCGTCCACAGGGGTGGGGGAAACACCATATATTTT,TRBD1,TRBJ1-3,TRBV29-1,-
CASSYLIAGELFF,TGTGCCAGCAGTTACTTGATCGCCGGGGAGCTGTTTTTT,-,TRBJ2-2,TRBV6-2/TRBV6-3,-
CASSQYVGTHTGELFF,TGTGCCAGCAGCCAATATGTTGGGACCCACACCGGGGAGCTGTTTTTT,-,TRBJ2-2,TRBV3-1/TRBV3-2,-